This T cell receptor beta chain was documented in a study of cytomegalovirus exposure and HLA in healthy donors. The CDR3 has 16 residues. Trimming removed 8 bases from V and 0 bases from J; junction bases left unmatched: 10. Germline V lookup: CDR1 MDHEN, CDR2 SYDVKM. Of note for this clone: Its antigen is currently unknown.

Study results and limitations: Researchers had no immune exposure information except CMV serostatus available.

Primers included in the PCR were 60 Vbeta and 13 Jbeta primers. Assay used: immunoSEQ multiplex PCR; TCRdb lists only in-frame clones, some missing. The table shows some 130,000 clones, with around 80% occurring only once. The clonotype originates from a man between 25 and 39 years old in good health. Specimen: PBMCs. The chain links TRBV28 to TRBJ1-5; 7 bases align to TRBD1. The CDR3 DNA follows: TGTGCCAGCGGAACCGGGACAGCGGATAGCAATCAGCCCCAGCATTTT. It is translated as CASGTGTADSNQPQHF. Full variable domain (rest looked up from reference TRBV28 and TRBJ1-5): DVKVTQSSRYLVKRTGEKVFLECVQDMDHENMFWYRQDPGLGLRLIYFSYDVKMKEKGDIPEGYSVSREKKERFSLILESASTNQTSMYLCASGTGTADSNQPQHFGDGTRLSIL.